The present entry profiles one T cell receptor (beta chain) with its context. The data were produced by immunoSEQ multiplex PCR, yet TCRdb's version contains in-frame clones alone and is incomplete. Of about 95,000 clones listed, around 89% were seen once; the top ten hold 14%. Germline V gene lookup returns CDR1 GTSNPN and CDR2 SVGIG (reference sequence). The CDR3 has 13 residues. With 2 bases removed from V and 1 base from J, the gap between germline ends came to 8 bases. This sample is part of a study of control samples from healthy donors and cancer patients. The chain carries TRBV30 and TRBJ1-1; D may be TRBD1 (6 bases). This clonotype was obtained from a woman aged 65 to 85 in good health. Sequencing was performed on blood. The CDR3 protein is CAWSPTGNTEAFF. CDR3 coding DNA: TGTGCCTGGAGTCCGACAGGGAACACTGAAGCTTTCTTT.